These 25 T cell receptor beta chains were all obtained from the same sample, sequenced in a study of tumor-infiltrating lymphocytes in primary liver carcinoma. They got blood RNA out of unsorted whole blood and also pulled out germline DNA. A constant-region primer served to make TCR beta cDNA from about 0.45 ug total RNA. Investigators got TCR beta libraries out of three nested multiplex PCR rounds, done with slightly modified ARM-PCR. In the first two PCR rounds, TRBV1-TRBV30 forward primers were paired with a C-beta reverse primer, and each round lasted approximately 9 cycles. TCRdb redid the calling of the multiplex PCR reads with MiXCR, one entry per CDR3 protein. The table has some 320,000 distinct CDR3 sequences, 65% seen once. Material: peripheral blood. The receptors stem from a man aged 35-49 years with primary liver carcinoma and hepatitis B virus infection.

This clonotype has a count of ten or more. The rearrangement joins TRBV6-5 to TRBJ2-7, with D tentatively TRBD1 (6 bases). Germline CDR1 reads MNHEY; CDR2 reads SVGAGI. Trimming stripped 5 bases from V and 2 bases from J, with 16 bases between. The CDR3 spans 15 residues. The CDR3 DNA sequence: TGTGCCAGCAGTGCGCCCCAGGGGCCCCCCTACGAGCAGTACTTC. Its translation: CASSAPQGPPYEQYF.

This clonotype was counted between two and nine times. The CDR3 is CASSLAGRARETQYF. In DNA form, the CDR3 reads TGTGCCAGCAGCTTAGCCGGGAGGGCCCGGGAGACCCAGTACTTC. V usage is TRBV11-2 and J usage is TRBJ2-5, with TRBD2 identical over 8 bases. The germline V gene has CDR1 SGHAT and CDR2 FQNNGV. This CDR3 contains 15 residues. J was trimmed by 5 bases and V by 1 base; bases with no gene match: 6. Full variable domain (remainder filled in from reference TRBV11-2 and TRBJ2-5): EAGVAQSPRYKIIEKRQSVAFWCNPISGHATLYWYQQILGQGPKLLIQFQNNGVVDDSQLPKDRFSAERLKGVDSTLKIQPAKLEDSAVYLCASSLAGRARETQYFGPGTRLLVL.

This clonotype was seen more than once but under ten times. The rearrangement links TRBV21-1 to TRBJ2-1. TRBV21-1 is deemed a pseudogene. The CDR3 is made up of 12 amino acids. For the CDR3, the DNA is TGTGCCAGCAGCACCCATTCGGGGGAGCAGTTCTTC. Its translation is CASSTHSGEQFF.

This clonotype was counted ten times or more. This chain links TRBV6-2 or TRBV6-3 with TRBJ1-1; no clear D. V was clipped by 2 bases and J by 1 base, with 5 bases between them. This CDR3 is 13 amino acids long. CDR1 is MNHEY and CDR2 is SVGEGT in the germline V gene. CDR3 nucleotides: TGTGCCAGCAGTTACCGAACGAACACTGAAGCTTTCTTT. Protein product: CASSYRTNTEAFF.

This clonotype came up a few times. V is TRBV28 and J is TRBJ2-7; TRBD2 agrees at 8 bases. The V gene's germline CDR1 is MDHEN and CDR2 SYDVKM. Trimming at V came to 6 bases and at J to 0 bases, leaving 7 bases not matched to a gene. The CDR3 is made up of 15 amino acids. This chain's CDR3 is CASRTSGTSSYEQYF. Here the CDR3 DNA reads TGTGCCAGCAGAACATCCGGGACTAGCTCCTACGAGCAGTACTTC.

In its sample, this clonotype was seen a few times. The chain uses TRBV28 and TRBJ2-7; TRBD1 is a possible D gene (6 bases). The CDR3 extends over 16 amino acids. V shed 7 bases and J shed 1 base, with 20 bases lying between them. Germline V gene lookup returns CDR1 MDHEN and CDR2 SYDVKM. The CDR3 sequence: CASTPLGDRYSYEQYF. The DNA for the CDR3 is TGTGCCAGCACCCCGCTCGGCGACAGGTATTCCTACGAGCAGTACTTC.

The CDR3 sequence: CASREVYEQYF. CDR3 nucleotide sequence: TGCGCCAGCAGGGAGGTCTACGAGCAGTACTTC. The chain employs TRBV5-1 and TRBJ2-7, with D tentatively TRBD2 (5 bases). The germline V gene has CDR1 SGHRS and CDR2 YFSETQ. V was clipped by 5 bases and J by 3 bases, with 6 bases between them. The length of the CDR3 is 11 residues.

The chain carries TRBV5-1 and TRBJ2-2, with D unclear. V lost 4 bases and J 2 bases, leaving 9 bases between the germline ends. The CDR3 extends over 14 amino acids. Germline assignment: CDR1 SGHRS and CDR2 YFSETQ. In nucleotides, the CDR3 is TGCGCCAGCAGCGCCTGGATCAACACCGGGGAGCTGTTTTTT. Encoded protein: CASSAWINTGELFF.

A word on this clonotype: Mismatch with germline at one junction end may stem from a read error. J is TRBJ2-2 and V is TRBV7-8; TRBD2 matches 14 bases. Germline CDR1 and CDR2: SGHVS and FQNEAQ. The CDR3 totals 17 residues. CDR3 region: CTSSLGGTSGSPGELFF. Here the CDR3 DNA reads TGTACCAGCAGCTTAGGTGGGACTAGCGGGAGTCCCGGGGAGCTGTTTTTT.

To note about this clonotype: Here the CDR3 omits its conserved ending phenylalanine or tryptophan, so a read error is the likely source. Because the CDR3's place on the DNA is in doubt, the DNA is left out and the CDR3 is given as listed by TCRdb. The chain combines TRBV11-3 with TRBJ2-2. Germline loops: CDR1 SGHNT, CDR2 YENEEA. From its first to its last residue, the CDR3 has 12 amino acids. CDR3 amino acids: CASSSPTGELFI.

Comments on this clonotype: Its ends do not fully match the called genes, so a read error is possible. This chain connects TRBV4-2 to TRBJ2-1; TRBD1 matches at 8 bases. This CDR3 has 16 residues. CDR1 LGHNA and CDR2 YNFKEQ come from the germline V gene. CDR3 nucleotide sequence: TGTGCCAGCAGCCCGAACGGAACAGGGGGGAACAATGAGCAATTCTTC. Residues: CASSPNGTGGNNEQFF.

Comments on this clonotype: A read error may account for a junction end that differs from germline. The CDR3 sequence: CVSSQDRMPSYEQYF. Written as DNA, the CDR3 is TGTGTCAGCAGCCAAGATCGTATGCCCTCCTACGAGCAGTACTTC. The chain recombines TRBV4-2 with TRBJ2-7, with D unresolved. This CDR3 spans 15 amino acids. In germline, CDR1 is LGHNA, CDR2 YNFKEQ.

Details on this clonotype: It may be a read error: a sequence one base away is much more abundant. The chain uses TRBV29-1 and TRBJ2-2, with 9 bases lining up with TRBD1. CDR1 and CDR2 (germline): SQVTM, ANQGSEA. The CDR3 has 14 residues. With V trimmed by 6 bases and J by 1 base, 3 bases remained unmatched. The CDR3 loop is CSVLGQGNTGELFF. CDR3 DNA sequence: TGCAGCGTCCTGGGACAGGGGAACACCGGGGAGCTGTTTTTT.

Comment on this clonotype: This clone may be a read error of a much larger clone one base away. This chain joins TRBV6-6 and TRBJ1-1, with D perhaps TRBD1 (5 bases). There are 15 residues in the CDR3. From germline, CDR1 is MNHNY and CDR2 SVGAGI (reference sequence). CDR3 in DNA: TGTGCCAGCAGTCCGCCCGGGACGACGAACACTGTAGCTTTCTTT. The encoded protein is CASSPPGTTNTVAFF.

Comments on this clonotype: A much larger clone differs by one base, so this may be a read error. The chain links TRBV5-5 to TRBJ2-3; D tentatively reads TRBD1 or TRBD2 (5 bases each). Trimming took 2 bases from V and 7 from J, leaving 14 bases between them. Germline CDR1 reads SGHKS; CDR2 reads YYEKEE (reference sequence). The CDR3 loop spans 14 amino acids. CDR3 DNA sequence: TGTGCCAGCAGCTTCTGGGGGTCGACATATACGCAGTATTTT. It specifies CASSFWGSTYTQYF.

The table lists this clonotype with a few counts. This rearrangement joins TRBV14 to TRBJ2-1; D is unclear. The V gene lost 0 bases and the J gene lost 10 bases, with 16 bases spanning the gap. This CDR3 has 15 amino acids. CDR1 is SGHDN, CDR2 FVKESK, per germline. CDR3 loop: CASSQERHRQEEQFF. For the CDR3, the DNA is TGTGCCAGCAGCCAAGAAAGACACCGGCAGGAAGAGCAGTTCTTC. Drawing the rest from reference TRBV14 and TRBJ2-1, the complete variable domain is EAGVTQFPSHSVIEKGQTVTLRCDPISGHDNLYWYRRVMGKEIKFLLHFVKESKQDESGMPNNRFLAERTGGTYSTLKVQPAELEDSGVYFCASSQERHRQEEQFFGPGTRLTVL.

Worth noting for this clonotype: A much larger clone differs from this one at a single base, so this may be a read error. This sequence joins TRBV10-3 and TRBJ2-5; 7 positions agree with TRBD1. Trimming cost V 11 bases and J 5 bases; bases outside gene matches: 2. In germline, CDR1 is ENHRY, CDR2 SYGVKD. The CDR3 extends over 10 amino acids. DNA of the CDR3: TGTGCCGCCAGGGGGGAGACCCAGTACTTC. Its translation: CAARGETQYF.

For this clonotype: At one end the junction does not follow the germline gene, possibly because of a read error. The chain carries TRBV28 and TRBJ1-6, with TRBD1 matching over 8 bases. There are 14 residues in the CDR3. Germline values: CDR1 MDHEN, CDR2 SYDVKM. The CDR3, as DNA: TGTGCCAGCAGCTCGACAGGGGATAATTCACCCATCCACTTT. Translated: CASSSTGDNSPIHF.

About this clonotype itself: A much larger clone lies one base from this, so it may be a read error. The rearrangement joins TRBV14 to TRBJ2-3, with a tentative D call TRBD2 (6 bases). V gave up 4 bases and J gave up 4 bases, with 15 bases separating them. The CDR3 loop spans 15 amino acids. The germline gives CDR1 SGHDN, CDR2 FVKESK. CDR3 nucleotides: TGTGCCAGCAGCCCTCGGACCGGGAGCTCAGATACGCAGTATTTT. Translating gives CASSPRTGSSDTQYF.

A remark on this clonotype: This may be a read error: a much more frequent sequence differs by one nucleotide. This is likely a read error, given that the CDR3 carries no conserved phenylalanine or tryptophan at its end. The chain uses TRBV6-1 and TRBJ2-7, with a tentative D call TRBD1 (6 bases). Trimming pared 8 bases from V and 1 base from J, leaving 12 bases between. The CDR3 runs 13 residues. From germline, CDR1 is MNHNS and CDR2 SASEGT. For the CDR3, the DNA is TGTGCCAGCGCGAGGACAGAATCCTACGAGCAGTACTCC. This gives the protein CASARTESYEQYS.

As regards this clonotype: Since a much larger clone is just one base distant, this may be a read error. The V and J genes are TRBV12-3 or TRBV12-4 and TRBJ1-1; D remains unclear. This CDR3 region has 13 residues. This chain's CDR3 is CASSLRAIAEVFF. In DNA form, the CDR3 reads TGTGCCAGCAGTTTAAGGGCCATCGCTGAAGTTTTCTTT.

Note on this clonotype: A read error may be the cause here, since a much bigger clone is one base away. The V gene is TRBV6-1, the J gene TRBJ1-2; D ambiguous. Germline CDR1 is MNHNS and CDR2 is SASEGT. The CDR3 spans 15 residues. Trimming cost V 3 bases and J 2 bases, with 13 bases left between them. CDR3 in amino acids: CASSDYRWQNYGYTF. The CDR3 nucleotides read TGTGCCAGCAGTGACTATCGGTGGCAAAACTATGGCTACACCTTC.

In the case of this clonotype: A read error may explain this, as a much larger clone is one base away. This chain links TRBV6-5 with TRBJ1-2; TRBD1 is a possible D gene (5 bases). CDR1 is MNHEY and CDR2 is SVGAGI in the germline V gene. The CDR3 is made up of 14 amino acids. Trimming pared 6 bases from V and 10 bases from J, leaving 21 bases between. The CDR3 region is CASSRSDPGADYTF. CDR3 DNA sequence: TGTGCCAGCAGCCGCTCGGACCCCGGGGCCGACTACACCTTC.

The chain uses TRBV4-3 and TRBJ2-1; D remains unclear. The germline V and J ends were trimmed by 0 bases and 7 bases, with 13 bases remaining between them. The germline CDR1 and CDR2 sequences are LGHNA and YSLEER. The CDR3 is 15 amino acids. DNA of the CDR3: TGCGCCAGCAGCCAAGACATGCTAGTGAAGAATGAGCAGTTCTTC. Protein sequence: CASSQDMLVKNEQFF.

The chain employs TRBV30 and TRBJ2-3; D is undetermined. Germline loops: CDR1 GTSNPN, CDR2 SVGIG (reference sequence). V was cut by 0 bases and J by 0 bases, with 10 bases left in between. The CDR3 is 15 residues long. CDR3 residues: CAWSVADRSTDTQYF. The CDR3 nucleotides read TGTGCCTGGAGTGTTGCTGACCGTAGCACAGATACGCAGTATTTT.